Presented here are 3 T cell receptor beta chains from one specimen sequenced in a study of blood T cell repertoires in COVID-19. Assay used: immunoSEQ multiplex PCR; TCRdb lists only in-frame clones, some missing. In the table there are around 150,000 clones, about 83% of which are singletons. The sequenced sample was peripheral blood. All receptors come from a human donor in a cohort sampled during active COVID-19.

The chain's CDR3 is CASSSRVLAGPYEQYF. The CDR3 bases are TGTGCCAGCAGCTCGAGGGTACTAGCGGGACCTTACGAGCAGTACTTC. The chain carries TRBV7-8 and TRBJ2-7; 10 bases map to TRBD2. V was pared by 4 bases and J by 4 bases, with 10 bases of the junction left unmatched. CDR3 length: 16 amino acids. From germline, CDR1 is SGHVS and CDR2 FQNEAQ. Full variable domain (missing parts from reference TRBV7-8 and TRBJ2-7): GAGVSQSPRYKVAKRGQDVALRCDPISGHVSLFWYQQALGQGPEFLTYFQNEAQLDKSGLPSDRFFAERPEGSVSTLKIQRTQQEDSAVYLCASSSRVLAGPYEQYFGPGTRLTVT.

The genes are TRBV6-5 and TRBJ2-7; 8 nucleotides match TRBD1. Germline V gives CDR1 MNHEY, CDR2 SVGAGI. This CDR3 comprises 13 residues. V was pared by 10 bases and J by 2 bases, with 7 bases of the junction left unmatched. CDR3 region: CATSAGGPYEQYF. The CDR3 DNA follows: TGTGCCACTTCCGCAGGGGGCCCCTACGAGCAGTACTTC.

The chain combines TRBV28 with TRBJ1-2, with 9 bases that match TRBD1. Looked up from germline, CDR1 is MDHEN and CDR2 is SYDVKM. Trimming removed 3 bases from V and 6 bases from J; junction bases left unmatched: 5. The CDR3 covers 14 residues. The DNA of the CDR3 is TGTGCCAGCAGTTTCGCGACAGGGGGTCATGGCTACACCTTC. It encodes CASSFATGGHGYTF.